Listed below are T cell receptor beta chains from one sample, sequenced in a study of cytomegalovirus exposure and HLA in healthy donors. Profiling relied on immunoSEQ multiplex PCR, and the TCRdb table lists in-frame clones only, not all of them. The table records some 130,000 clones, 75% to 80% of them present only once. Sequencing was carried out using PBMCs. These receptors all stem from a woman aged 60-75 years in good health and CMV-seronegative. Each CDR3 is given with its conserved first and last residue. A D gene is named only where the DNA matches it firmly. Expanded clones are given a class, and other clones once, few, many or no size at all.

v_call,clone_size,d_call,j_call,cdr3_aa,cdr3_nt
TRBV6-6,-,TRBD1,TRBJ2-7,CASKPDRGGRQYF,TGTGCCAGCAAACCCGACAGGGGTGGGAGGCAGTACTTC
TRBV5-1,-,-,TRBJ1-4,CASSLNRPNEKLFF,TGCGCCAGCAGCTTGAACAGGCCCAATGAAAAACTGTTTTTT
TRBV2,-,-,TRBJ1-1,CASAEQVATEAFF,TGTGCCAGCGCTGAGCAGGTCGCCACTGAAGCTTTCTTT
TRBV2,once,-,TRBJ1-5,CASREQVLVNQPQHF,TGTGCCAGCCGAGAACAGGTCCTCGTCAATCAGCCCCAGCATTTT
TRBV30,-,TRBD1,TRBJ2-5,CAWSVPGGTQYF,TGTGCCTGGAGTGTACCAGGGGGAACCCAGTACTTC
TRBV2,-,-,TRBJ1-1,CASIRENTEAFF,TGTGCCAGCATCCGGGAGAACACTGAAGCTTTCTTT
TRBV5-1,-,TRBD1,TRBJ1-1,CASSLVGQGRTEAFF,TGCGCCAGCAGCTTGGTGGGACAGGGACGGACTGAAGCTTTCTTT
TRBV7-8,once,-,TRBJ2-5,CASSNLAYQETQYF,TGTGCCAGCAGCAACCTAGCGTACCAAGAGACCCAGTACTTC
TRBV19,-,-,TRBJ1-2,CASSIRAGLHYGYTF,TGTGCCAGTAGTATCCGAGCAGGGTTGCACTATGGCTACACCTTC
TRBV5-1,-,-,TRBJ2-7,CASKQGGEQYF,TGCGCCAGCAAGCAGGGAGGCGAGCAGTACTTC
TRBV18,-,TRBD1,TRBJ2-5,CASSPLGQGGETQYF,TGTGCCAGCTCACCTTTGGGACAGGGCGGGGAGACCCAGTACTTC
TRBV4-1,-,-,TRBJ1-5,CASSQVGSNQPQHF,TGCGCCAGCAGCCAGGTTGGCAGCAATCAGCCCCAGCATTTT
TRBV7-3,many,TRBD2,TRBJ2-1,CASSTGTSGRGNEQFF,TGTGCCAGCAGCACAGGGACTAGCGGGAGGGGTAATGAGCAGTTCTTC
TRBV5-5,-,-,TRBJ2-5,CASSLRQNQETQYF,TGTGCCAGCAGCCTTAGACAGAACCAAGAGACCCAGTACTTC
TRBV6-1,-,TRBD2,TRBJ2-1,CASSGRLAGEYNEQFF,TGTGCCAGCAGTGGCCGACTAGCGGGGGAATACAATGAGCAGTTCTTC
TRBV6-1,once,-,TRBJ2-1,CASSLRDNEQFF,TGTGCCAGCAGTCTCAGGGATAATGAGCAGTTCTTC
TRBV27,-,TRBD2,TRBJ2-3,CASFRAGGSTDTQYF,TGTGCCAGCTTTCGCGCGGGGGGTAGCACAGATACGCAGTATTTT
TRBV7-2,few,-,TRBJ1-5,CASSLGTRAFSNQPQHF,TGTGCCAGCAGCTTAGGTACCAGGGCTTTTAGCAATCAGCCCCAGCATTTT
TRBV4-1,-,-,TRBJ1-2,CASSQGADSGPGGYGYTF,TGCGCCAGCAGCCAAGGGGCGGACTCGGGCCCTGGTGGCTATGGCTACACCTTC
TRBV28,-,-,TRBJ1-5,CASKGMWSDRPQHF,TGTGCCAGCAAGGGGATGTGGTCGGATCGGCCCCAGCATTTT
TRBV19,-,-,TRBJ2-3,CASSPVGGRDTDTQYF,TGTGCCAGTAGCCCCGTCGGGGGACGGGACACAGATACGCAGTATTTT
TRBV11-2,-,TRBD1,TRBJ1-2,CASSLLQGRGGYTF,TGTGCCAGCAGCTTACTACAGGGGCGAGGTGGCTACACCTTC
TRBV10-1,-,-,TRBJ1-4,CASSLGGMEKLFF,TGCGCCAGCAGTCTCGGAGGGATGGAAAAACTGTTTTTT
TRBV7-9,-,TRBD2,TRBJ2-7,CASSLRAGALLEEQYF,TGTGCCAGCAGCCTTAGAGCGGGAGCCCTACTAGAGGAGCAGTACTTC
TRBV28,-,TRBD1,TRBJ1-3,CASSSQGAGGNTIYF,TGTGCCAGCAGTTCACAGGGGGCTGGAGGAAACACCATATATTTT
TRBV7-9,-,TRBD1,TRBJ1-5,CASSLEGTGNNQPQHF,TGTGCCAGCAGCTTAGAAGGGACAGGAAACAATCAGCCCCAGCATTTT
TRBV5-4,-,TRBD2,TRBJ2-7,CASSWWGREDYEQYF,TGTGCCAGCAGCTGGTGGGGGCGGGAGGACTACGAGCAGTACTTC
TRBV29-1,-,TRBD2,TRBJ2-7,CSAQPRGLAGGPEQYF,TGCAGCGCCCAACCTCGCGGACTAGCGGGGGGGCCCGAGCAGTACTTC
TRBV11-2,-,TRBD2,TRBJ2-5,CASSPGGTSSTTQYF,TGTGCCAGCAGCCCCGGCGGGACTAGCAGTACGACCCAGTACTTC
TRBV5-1,-,-,TRBJ2-2,CASSRSGQAGTNTGELFF,TGCGCCAGCAGCAGGAGCGGGCAGGCCGGAACGAACACCGGGGAGCTGTTTTTT
TRBV19,-,-,TRBJ2-1,CASSIDSFGGGGSNEQFF,TGTGCCAGTAGTATAGATAGTTTTGGGGGAGGCGGCAGCAATGAGCAGTTCTTC
TRBV18,-,-,TRBJ2-7,CASSLARLYEQYF,TGTGCCAGCTCACTGGCCAGACTCTACGAGCAGTACTTC
TRBV19,-,-,TRBJ1-5,CASRDRRKRLPQPQHF,TGTGCCAGTAGGGACAGACGAAAGAGGTTGCCTCAGCCCCAGCATTTT
TRBV6-4,-,TRBD1,TRBJ2-5,CASSDPDRRLRKTQYF,TGTGCCAGCAGTGACCCGGACAGGAGGTTGAGGAAGACCCAGTACTTC
TRBV27,-,TRBD1,TRBJ2-7,CASSTTGVEQYF,TGTGCCAGCAGTACTACAGGGGTTGAGCAGTACTTC
TRBV5-4,-,TRBD2,TRBJ2-3,CASSGTSGMVGTDTQYF,TGTGCCAGCAGCGGAACTAGCGGGATGGTTGGGACAGATACGCAGTATTTT
TRBV5-1,-,TRBD1,TRBJ2-4,CASSLDPADRVRQAKNIQYF,TGCGCCAGCAGCTTGGACCCGGCGGACAGGGTAAGGCAAGCCAAAAACATTCAGTACTTC
TRBV19,once,-,TRBJ2-1,CASTSGTYNEQFF,TGTGCCAGTACGTCAGGGACCTACAATGAGCAGTTCTTC
TRBV18,-,-,TRBJ1-4,CASSLSVGAGGSGTNEKLFF,TGTGCCAGCTCACTCAGCGTTGGCGCAGGAGGATCGGGAACTAATGAAAAACTGTTTTTT
TRBV11-1,-,TRBD1,TRBJ2-7,CASNHRDSGYEQYF,TGTGCCAGCAACCACCGGGACAGCGGCTACGAGCAGTACTTC
TRBV28,few,TRBD1,TRBJ2-3,CASSSGQGARDTQYF,TGTGCCAGCAGCTCTGGACAGGGGGCAAGAGATACGCAGTATTTT
TRBV6-1,-,TRBD2,TRBJ2-7,CASRFTGGTYEQYF,TGTGCCAGCAGGTTTACGGGGGGAACCTACGAGCAGTACTTC
TRBV5-1,-,-,TRBJ2-1,CASSYRALGDNEQFF,TGCGCCAGCAGCTATAGAGCCCTAGGAGACAATGAGCAGTTCTTC
TRBV7-9,few,-,TRBJ1-1,CASSLESGWAFF,TGTGCCAGCAGCTTAGAGTCAGGGTGGGCTTTCTTT
TRBV9,-,TRBD2,TRBJ2-1,CASSAGGPLAGTSYNEQFF,TGTGCCAGCAGCGCCGGGGGGCCGCTAGCGGGCACCTCCTACAATGAGCAGTTCTTC